This TCR beta chain was sequenced for a study of cytomegalovirus exposure and HLA in healthy donors. This clone was counted only a few times. Germline-derived CDR1 and CDR2 are ENHRY and SYGVKD. J gave up 6 bases and V 5 bases, and 5 bases lay outside the gene matches. The CDR3 runs 14 residues. PCR employed 60 Vbeta and 13 Jbeta primers. Using immunoSEQ multiplex PCR, the repertoire was profiled, and TCRdb retains in-frame clones only, with some absent. This table has roughly 120,000 clones, more than 75% appearing once. The V call is TRBV10-3, the J call TRBJ2-1; 9 nucleotides match TRBD2. The sample was PBMCs. This receptor was identified in a middle-aged man in good health and CMV-seronegative. The CDR3 DNA follows: TGTGCCATCAGTATACTAGCGGGTAGCAATGAGCAGTTCTTC. Translating it yields CAISILAGSNEQFF.